The 27 T cell receptor beta chains in this list originate from one sample, sequenced in a study of cytomegalovirus exposure and HLA in healthy donors. A multiplex PCR was run with 60 Vbeta primers and 13 Jbeta primers. Sequencing used immunoSEQ multiplex PCR; TCRdb keeps in-frame clones, though not all of them. The repertoire has about 140,000 clones, approximately 80% of them found once; the top ten carry around 2.5%. The sample consisted of PBMCs. The source is a woman aged 18-29 years in good health and CMV-seropositive.

This sequence joins TRBV28 and TRBJ2-7, with a tentative D call TRBD1 (6 bases). The CDR3 loop spans 14 amino acids. Germline CDR1 is MDHEN and CDR2 is SYDVKM. V lost 6 bases, J lost 2 bases, and 14 bases lay in between. CDR3 in amino acids: CASRTGTPTYEQYF. Written as DNA, the CDR3 is TGTGCCAGCAGGACCGGGACACCTACCTACGAGCAGTACTTC.

The V and J genes are TRBV6-6 and TRBJ2-7, with D perhaps TRBD1 (6 bases). V lost 5 bases, J lost 6 bases, and 11 bases lay in between. CDR1 MNHNY and CDR2 SVGAGI come from the germline V gene (reference sequence). This CDR3 spans 12 amino acids. CDR3 amino acids: CASSPRTAEQYF. The CDR3 DNA reads as TGTGCCAGCAGTCCCAGGACAGCCGAGCAGTACTTC.

Concerning this clone: Other DNA sequences of this sample code for an identical CDR3. The V gene is TRBV18, the J gene TRBJ2-7, with D possibly TRBD1 on 6 matching bases. V was pared by 3 bases and J by 4 bases, with 7 bases between. This CDR3 region has 12 residues. From germline, CDR1 is KGHSH and CDR2 LQKENI. Written as DNA, the CDR3 is TGTGCCAGCTCACCTAGGGGGTACGAGCAGTACTTC. As protein: CASSPRGYEQYF.

This chain joins TRBV10-3 and TRBJ1-5; 8 bases match TRBD1. The ends lost 6 bases at V and 1 base at J; junction bases unmatched: 8. The CDR3 runs to 16 residues. CDR1 and CDR2 from the germline V gene are ENHRY and SYGVKD. The DNA of the CDR3 is TGTGCCATCAGCAGCCATCAGGGGGCGAGCAATCAGCCCCAGCATTTT. Protein: CAISSHQGASNQPQHF.

The chain couples TRBV6-1 to TRBJ1-2, with D tentatively TRBD1 (5 bases). CDR3 length: 12 amino acids. Trimming cost V 7 bases and J 5 bases, with 11 bases left between them. Germline loops: CDR1 MNHNS, CDR2 SASEGT. In nucleotides, the CDR3 is TGTGCCAGCACGGAGACAGTTTATGGCTACACCTTC. Amino acids: CASTETVYGYTF.

V usage is TRBV4-1 and J usage is TRBJ1-4; D is perhaps TRBD1 (5 bases). The CDR3 is 15 residues long. Trimming took 0 bases from V and 5 from J, leaving 10 bases between them. From germline, CDR1 is MGHRA and CDR2 YSYEKL. CDR3 in DNA: TGCGCCAGCAGCCAAGATGGGGGGGGGAATGAAAAACTGTTTTTT. Protein sequence: CASSQDGGGNEKLFF.

This chain links TRBV11-2 with TRBJ2-5; 9 bases fit TRBD1. The J call may be incorrect, as the DNA end agrees better with TRBJ2-7. The CDR3 runs 15 residues. Germline V gene sequence: CDR1 SGHAT, CDR2 FQNNGV. Written as DNA, the CDR3 is TGTGCCAGCAGGGGCGGACAGGGGTCTTTGTACGAGCAGTACTTC. It is translated as CASRGGQGSLYEQYF.

The chain links TRBV18 to TRBJ1-1; D ambiguous. Germline CDR1 reads KGHSH; CDR2 reads LQKENI. Trimming stripped 5 bases from V and 0 bases from J, with 7 bases between. There are 13 residues in the CDR3. The CDR3 DNA is TGTGCCAGCTCAAGTACAATGAACACTGAAGCTTTCTTT. This codes for CASSSTMNTEAFF.

Comment on this clone: Other DNA sequences within the sample encode an identical CDR3. The J gene is TRBJ2-7, the V gene TRBV6-1; 8 nucleotides line up with TRBD1. The V gene's germline CDR1 is MNHNS and CDR2 SASEGT. J lost 1 base, V lost 7 bases, and 9 bases had no gene match. This CDR3 comprises 15 residues. CDR3 coding DNA: TGTGCCAGCACCCCCACCGGACAGGGATCCTACGAGCAGTACTTC. Protein product: CASTPTGQGSYEQYF.

The sample holds a few counts of this clone. This chain uses TRBV14 with TRBJ1-1; no definite D call. CDR1 is SGHDN and CDR2 is FVKESK in the germline V gene. This CDR3 is built from 14 residues. Trimming took 4 bases from V and 8 from J, leaving 17 bases between them. The chain's CDR3 is CASSPSRGMREAFF. The CDR3, as DNA: TGTGCCAGCAGCCCCAGCCGCGGGATGAGGGAAGCTTTCTTT. Using reference TRBV14 and TRBJ1-1 for the parts outside the CDR3, the full variable domain is EAGVTQFPSHSVIEKGQTVTLRCDPISGHDNLYWYRRVMGKEIKFLLHFVKESKQDESGMPNNRFLAERTGGTYSTLKVQPAELEDSGVYFCASSPSRGMREAFFGQGTRLTVV.

V is TRBV5-4 and J is TRBJ1-2; 7 positions agree with TRBD1. CDR1 is SGHNT, CDR2 YYREEE, per germline (reference sequence). V was clipped by 2 bases and J by 4 bases; unmatched bases: 8. The CDR3 runs to 15 residues. The CDR3 nucleotides read TGTGCCAGCAGCTTACAGGGGCAAAGGGTCTATGGCTACACCTTC. Amino acid sequence: CASSLQGQRVYGYTF.

J is TRBJ2-7 and V is TRBV7-6; TRBD2 might be the D (5 bases). With 2 bases removed from V and 2 bases from J, the gap between germline ends came to 10 bases. The germline gives CDR1 SGHVS, CDR2 FNYEAQ. The CDR3 contains 14 residues. For the CDR3, the DNA is TGTGCCAGCAGCTTAACCCTCGGGGCCTACGAGCAGTACTTC. This sequence encodes CASSLTLGAYEQYF.

The CDR3 sequence: CASSVTSTDTQYF. The DNA for the CDR3 is TGTGCCAGCAGCGTGACTAGCACAGATACGCAGTATTTT. This chain uses TRBV9 with TRBJ2-3; no clear D gene. This CDR3 has 13 residues. The V end lost 2 bases, the J end lost 0 bases, and 4 bases lay between the germline ends. Germline V gene lookup returns CDR1 SGDLS and CDR2 YYNGEE.

For this clone: At one end, the junction sequence differs from germline, possibly due to a read error. V and J are TRBV4-1 and TRBJ2-1, with a weak D call TRBD2 (6 bases). From germline, CDR1 is MGHRA and CDR2 YSYEKL. CDR3 length: 17 residues. DNA for the CDR3: TGCGCCAGCAGTCAAGGTGGTGGCCAGGGAGGTTACAATGAGCAGTTCTTC. It specifies CASSQGGGQGGYNEQFF.

The chain links TRBV30 to TRBJ1-1; 7 nucleotides align to TRBD1. The CDR3 extends over 15 amino acids. Looked up from germline, CDR1 is GTSNPN and CDR2 is SVGIG (reference sequence). V lost 5 bases and J lost 4; bases outside the gene matches: 13. The CDR3 loop is CAWRRDSLDSTEAFF. CDR3 DNA: TGTGCCTGGCGCCGGGACAGCCTCGATAGCACTGAAGCTTTCTTT. The full variable domain, completed using reference TRBV30 and TRBJ1-1, is SQTIHQWPATLVQPVGSPLSLECTVEGTSNPNLYWYRQAAGRGLQLLFYSVGIGQISSEVPQNLSASRPQDRQFILSSKKLLLSDSGFYLCAWRRDSLDSTEAFFGQGTRLTVV.

The genes are TRBV11-3 and TRBJ2-3, with 9 bases matching TRBD1. Germline CDR1 reads SGHNT; CDR2 reads YENEEA. V was pared by 4 bases and J by 2 bases, with 4 bases of the junction left unmatched. The CDR3 contains 15 residues. The CDR3 DNA is TGTGCCAGCAGCTCGGGACAGGGAGACACAGATACGCAGTATTTT. Protein sequence: CASSSGQGDTDTQYF.

The V call is TRBV9, the J call TRBJ1-1; TRBD1 might be the D (5 bases). The CDR3 contains 14 residues. Germline V gives CDR1 SGDLS, CDR2 YYNGEE. The V gene lost 2 bases and the J gene lost 5 bases, with 13 bases spanning the gap. CDR3 sequence: CASSVGGIGTEAFF. The CDR3 nucleotides are TGTGCCAGCAGCGTGGGGGGGATTGGGACTGAAGCTTTCTTT.

CDR3 region: CASSLVPVYQETQYF. The CDR3 bases are TGTGCCAGCAGCTTAGTACCGGTATACCAAGAGACCCAGTACTTC. The V call is TRBV7-9, the J call TRBJ2-5; D is uncertain. This CDR3 comprises 15 residues. The germline V gene encodes CDR1 SEHNR and CDR2 FQNEAQ (reference sequence). The V gene lost 1 base and the J gene lost 0 bases, with 9 bases spanning the gap.

The gene calls are TRBV5-1 and TRBJ2-3; D gene uncertain. This CDR3 has 14 amino acids. Trimming removed 0 bases at V and 3 bases at J, with 8 bases between. The germline gives CDR1 SGHRS, CDR2 YFSETQ. The CDR3 is CASSLVVDTDTQYF. CDR3 in DNA: TGCGCCAGCAGCTTGGTGGTAGATACAGATACGCAGTATTTT.

V usage is TRBV18 and J usage is TRBJ2-3, with 9 bases fitting TRBD2. V lost 1 base, J lost 3 bases, and 2 bases stayed unmatched. The CDR3 consists of 15 residues. Germline V gene lookup returns CDR1 KGHSH and CDR2 LQKENI. The CDR3 is CASSPLAGETDTQYF. CDR3 DNA: TGTGCCAGCTCACCACTAGCGGGGGAGACAGATACGCAGTATTTT. Using reference TRBV18 and TRBJ2-3 for the parts outside the CDR3, the full variable domain is NAGVMQNPRHLVRRRGQEARLRCSPMKGHSHVYWYRQLPEEGLKFMVYLQKENIIDESGMPKERFSAEFPKEGPSILRIQQVVRGDSAAYFCASSPLAGETDTQYFGPGTRLTVL.

The V and J genes are TRBV28 and TRBJ2-7; TRBD1 might be the D (6 bases). In germline, CDR1 is MDHEN, CDR2 SYDVKM. The ends were cut back, 3 bases at V and 2 bases at J, with 11 bases in the middle. The length of the CDR3 is 14 residues. CDR3 sequence reads: CASSFPRGPYEQYF. In DNA, the CDR3 is TGTGCCAGCAGTTTCCCCAGGGGCCCCTACGAGCAGTACTTC.

This clone has a single count. The chain recombines TRBV5-1 with TRBJ2-7; tentative D call: TRBD2 (5 bases). The germline V gene encodes CDR1 SGHRS and CDR2 YFSETQ. The V end lost 4 bases, the J end lost 5 bases, and 25 bases lay between the germline ends. This CDR3 is 17 amino acids long. This CDR3 is CASSLPTGSSPTDEQYF. For the CDR3, the DNA is TGCGCCAGCAGCCTCCCTACGGGGTCCAGCCCCACGGACGAGCAGTACTTC.

The CDR3 sequence is CASSPSTYEQYF. The CDR3 bases are TGTGCCAGCTCACCGAGTACCTACGAGCAGTACTTC. This sequence joins TRBV18 and TRBJ2-7; D is uncertain. This CDR3 spans 12 amino acids. Germline assignment: CDR1 KGHSH and CDR2 LQKENI. V dropped 3 bases and J dropped 2 bases, with 5 bases sitting between them.

This clone appeared once. V gene TRBV19 combines with J gene TRBJ1-3, with 7 bases lining up with TRBD1. This CDR3 spans 16 amino acids. Losses at the gene ends were 2 bases for V and 0 bases for J; bases not matched to a gene: 4. The V gene's germline CDR1 is LNHDA and CDR2 SQIVND (reference sequence). In DNA, the CDR3 is TGTGCCAGTAGTATACCGGGACAGAACTCTGGAAACACCATATATTTT. It yields the protein CASSIPGQNSGNTIYF.

The chain combines TRBV7-9 with TRBJ1-6; D is unresolved. V shed 1 base and J shed 6 bases, with 7 bases lying between them. The CDR3 runs to 14 residues. From germline, CDR1 is SEHNR and CDR2 FQNEAQ (reference sequence). The CDR3 here is CASSLGAVNSPLHF. The CDR3 DNA follows: TGTGCCAGCAGCTTAGGTGCAGTTAATTCACCCCTCCACTTT. Combining the CDR3 with reference TRBV7-9 and TRBJ1-6 gives the whole variable domain DTGVSQNPRHKITKRGQNVTFRCDPISEHNRLYWYRQTLGQGPEFLTYFQNEAQLEKSRLLSDRFSAERPKGSFSTLEIQRTEQGDSAMYLCASSLGAVNSPLHFGNGTRLTVT.

V gene TRBV29-1 combines with J gene TRBJ1-1; D might be TRBD1 (6 bases). Deletions cut 7 bases from V and 4 bases from J, with 13 bases between. Germline lookup yields CDR1 SQVTM and CDR2 ANQGSEA. The CDR3 runs to 12 residues. CDR3 in DNA: TGCAGCGCCGAAACAGGGATCACTGAAGCTTTCTTT. Encoded protein: CSAETGITEAFF.

The J gene is TRBJ2-7, the V gene TRBV5-1, with a tentative D call TRBD2 (6 bases). CDR1 and CDR2 (germline): SGHRS, YFSETQ. The CDR3 has 12 amino acids. The ends were cut back, 4 bases at V and 7 bases at J, with 12 bases in the middle. CDR3 sequence (DNA): TGCGCCAGCAGCCTGACGGGGACTGAGCAGTACTTC. It encodes CASSLTGTEQYF.